One and the same sample provided the 27 T cell receptor beta chains below, sequenced in a study of blood T cell repertoires in COVID-19. The method was immunoSEQ multiplex PCR; TCRdb's version includes in-frame clones alone and lacks a portion of them. The repertoire holds about 93,000 clones, with roughly 87% as singletons. The sequenced sample consisted of peripheral blood. These receptors all stem from a man aged 50 to 60 with acute or convalescent COVID-19.

Here the CDR3 DNA reads TGTGCCAGCAGCGAACATACAGGAAACTATGGCTACACCTTC. Translated: CASSEHTGNYGYTF. This chain uses TRBV2 with TRBJ1-2; a possible D gene is TRBD1 (5 bases). The CDR3 has 14 residues. Trimming removed 6 bases from V and 2 bases from J, with 13 bases in between. CDR1 and CDR2 (germline): SNHLY, FYNNEI.

The chain couples TRBV7-2 to TRBJ1-1, with D unclear. The germline gives CDR1 SGHTA, CDR2 FQGNSA. The CDR3 loop spans 12 amino acids. With 2 bases removed from V and 5 bases from J, the gap between germline ends came to 6 bases. The CDR3 loop reads CASSLPGTEAFF. The CDR3, as DNA: TGTGCCAGCAGCTTACCGGGTACTGAAGCTTTCTTT.

This chain's CDR3 is CASSLNRGGTGELFF. For the CDR3, the DNA is TGTGCCAGCAGCTTAAATCGGGGTGGCACCGGGGAGCTGTTTTTT. This chain uses TRBV7-9 with TRBJ2-2, with D possibly TRBD2 on 5 matching bases. Germline V lookup: CDR1 SEHNR, CDR2 FQNEAQ (reference sequence). The CDR3 totals 15 residues. Trimming removed 2 bases from V and 4 bases from J, with 11 bases in between.

This chain links TRBV27 with TRBJ2-2, with 9 bases identical to TRBD1. V dropped 6 bases and J dropped 6; count of bases not matched to a gene: 2. The length of the CDR3 is 13 residues. Germline values: CDR1 MNHEY, CDR2 SMNVEV (reference sequence). The CDR3 nucleotides are TGTGCCAGCAGGGGACAGGGCCCCGGGGAGCTGTTTTTT. Encoded protein: CASRGQGPGELFF.

This clone was picked up a small number of times. The rearrangement uses TRBV30 and TRBJ1-2, with TRBD1 identical over 7 bases. Germline CDR1 GTSNPN, CDR2 SVGIG (reference sequence). V dropped 5 bases and J dropped 1; count of bases not matched to a gene: 7. The CDR3 extends over 14 amino acids. CDR3 protein: CAWVLQGGNYGYTF. Written as DNA, the CDR3 is TGTGCCTGGGTCCTCCAGGGGGGTAACTATGGCTACACCTTC.

The chain links TRBV15 to TRBJ1-4, with no clear D. This CDR3 is 13 amino acids long. The V and J ends lost 9 bases and 9 bases respectively, with 17 bases between them. Germline V gene lookup returns CDR1 LNHNV and CDR2 YYDKDF (reference sequence). This CDR3 is CATAGWGSKKLFF. In nucleotides, the CDR3 is TGTGCCACTGCGGGTTGGGGAAGTAAAAAACTGTTTTTT.

CDR3 DNA sequence: TGTGCCACCCGCTACCGGGACAGGGAGCAGTACGTC. This encodes CATRYRDREQYV. The chain carries TRBV25-1 and TRBJ2-7; 8 nucleotides match TRBD1. The ends lost 10 bases at V and 7 bases at J; junction bases unmatched: 9. This CDR3 spans 12 amino acids. Germline V gene sequence: CDR1 MGHDK, CDR2 SYGVNS.

This CDR3 is CASSFYGGFSTNEKLFF. CDR3 bases: TGTGCCAGCAGCTTTTACGGGGGATTCTCAACTAATGAAAAACTGTTTTTT. This sequence joins TRBV7-3 and TRBJ1-4; tentative D call: TRBD1 (5 bases). This CDR3 region has 17 residues. Per germline, CDR1 SGHTA and CDR2 FQGTGA. Trimming stripped 3 bases from V and 0 bases from J, with 14 bases between.

The gene calls are TRBV14 and TRBJ1-1; unclear D gene. The CDR3 length is 13 residues. Between the trimmed V and J ends, which lost 4 bases and 0 bases, there was a span of 6 bases. CDR1 and CDR2 from the germline V gene are SGHDN and FVKESK. The CDR3 DNA is TGTGCCAGCAGCCCCTCCTTGAACACTGAAGCTTTCTTT. Amino acid sequence: CASSPSLNTEAFF.

The V gene is TRBV19, the J gene TRBJ1-4, with TRBD1 matching 8 bases. The trim removed 1 base at V and 8 bases at J, leaving 3 bases unmatched. Per the germline V gene, CDR1 is LNHDA and CDR2 is SQIVND (reference sequence). The CDR3 runs to 14 residues. CDR3 loop: CASSIGPGGEKLFF. Here the CDR3 DNA reads TGTGCCAGTAGTATAGGGCCAGGGGGCGAAAAACTGTTTTTT.

This chain uses TRBV27 with TRBJ2-3, with a weak D call TRBD2 (5 bases). The CDR3 contains 15 residues. The germline CDR1 and CDR2 sequences are MNHEY and SMNVEV (reference sequence). V shed 6 bases and J shed 7 bases, with 20 bases lying between them. As DNA, the CDR3 is TGTGCCAGCAGGCCCCCTGGCGGGTGGTACAATACGCAGTATTTT. It is translated as CASRPPGGWYNTQYF.

The CDR3 DNA reads as TGCACCAGCAGCCGGATACACCAGGGTAAAACTAATGAAAAACTGTTTTTT. Amino acid sequence: CTSSRIHQGKTNEKLFF. V usage is TRBV1 and J usage is TRBJ1-4; the D call in the table, TRBD1, was not verified against the DNA. TRBV1 is shown as a pseudogene. The CDR3 has 17 amino acids.

This clone was found once. V usage is TRBV7-9 and J usage is TRBJ2-5; TRBD2 aligns across 13 bases. The CDR3 covers 14 residues. The V gene's germline CDR1 is SEHNR and CDR2 FQNEAQ (reference sequence). Germline trimming cut 5 bases from V and 5 bases from J; bases unmatched to any gene: 2. The CDR3 sequence is CASSKGLAGETQYF. DNA of the CDR3: TGTGCCAGCAGCAAGGGACTAGCGGGGGAGACCCAGTACTTC.

Of note for this clone: The same CDR3 arises from other DNA sequences in this sample as well. The chain employs TRBV3-1 (or the pseudogene TRBV3-2) and TRBJ2-3; 7 bases are shared with TRBD2. The ends lost 0 bases at V and 1 base at J; junction bases unmatched: 4. The germline gives CDR1 LGHDT, CDR2 YNNKEL (reference sequence). The CDR3 has 16 residues. The CDR3 loop reads CASSQDMSGGTDTQYF. CDR3 DNA sequence: TGTGCCAGCAGCCAAGATATGAGCGGGGGCACAGATACGCAGTATTTT.

The chain carries TRBV5-1 and TRBJ1-4; perhaps TRBD1 as D (6 bases). The germline V gene has CDR1 SGHRS and CDR2 YFSETQ. There are 14 residues in the CDR3. Trimming cost V 4 bases and J 7 bases, with 14 bases left between them. This CDR3 is CASSPGAGGEKLFF. The CDR3 bases are TGCGCCAGCAGCCCAGGGGCGGGGGGTGAAAAACTGTTTTTT.

The chain couples TRBV10-2 to TRBJ1-1; TRBD1 aligns across 10 bases. V lost 6 bases to trimming and J lost 0 bases; unmatched junction nucleotides: 1. This CDR3 contains 14 residues. Per the germline V gene, CDR1 is WSHSY and CDR2 is SAAADI. This CDR3 reads CASRTGGLNTEAFF. In DNA, the CDR3 is TGCGCCAGCAGGACAGGGGGCCTGAACACTGAAGCTTTCTTT.

This clone was seen a handful of times. The junction departs from germline at one end; a sequencing error may be responsible. The rearrangement links TRBV2 to TRBJ1-6; possible D gene TRBD1, 5 bases. CDR3 length: 15 amino acids. CDR1 and CDR2 from the germline V gene are SNHLY and FYNNEI. The CDR3 bases are TGTGCCAGCAGAGAAGACAGCTCCTATAATTCACCCCTCCACTTT. It is translated as CASREDSSYNSPLHF.

V is TRBV5-1 and J is TRBJ2-7, with 8 bases that match TRBD2. Germline V lookup: CDR1 SGHRS, CDR2 YFSETQ. V lost 0 bases and J lost 4; bases outside the gene matches: 6. The CDR3 spans 15 residues. In nucleotides, the CDR3 is TGCGCCAGCAGCTTGGAGTATGCTAGCGGGTACGAGCAGTACTTC. The encoded protein is CASSLEYASGYEQYF.

The chain uses TRBV19 and TRBJ2-1; D is undetermined. Trimming removed 8 bases from V and 3 bases from J, with 5 bases in between. Per germline, CDR1 LNHDA and CDR2 SQIVND (reference sequence). CDR3 length: 11 amino acids. CDR3 nucleotides: TGTGCCAGTTCTTTCTACAATGAGCAGTTCTTC. It encodes CASSFYNEQFF.

The CDR3 here is CASSLIAEAFF. Written as DNA, the CDR3 is TGTGCCAGCAGCTTAATAGCTGAAGCTTTCTTT. The chain joins TRBV7-9 to TRBJ1-1; D ambiguous. Trimming left V 2 bases short and J 6 bases short, with 4 bases between. The germline gives CDR1 SEHNR, CDR2 FQNEAQ (reference sequence). This CDR3 spans 11 amino acids. Using reference TRBV7-9 and TRBJ1-1 for the parts outside the CDR3, the full variable domain is DTGVSQNPRHKITKRGQNVTFRCDPISEHNRLYWYRQTLGQGPEFLTYFQNEAQLEKSRLLSDRFSAERPKGSFSTLEIQRTEQGDSAMYLCASSLIAEAFFGQGTRLTVV.

The chain employs TRBV5-1 and TRBJ2-5; no firm D call. Germline CDR1 and CDR2: SGHRS and YFSETQ. V was clipped by 4 bases and J by 4 bases, with 20 bases between them. The CDR3 totals 16 residues. CDR3 sequence (DNA): TGCGCCAGCAGCATGACTCCCGGAGATCCGACAGAGACCCAGTACTTC. Translated, it gives CASSMTPGDPTETQYF.

This rearrangement joins TRBV9 to TRBJ2-7; D may be TRBD1 (5 bases). The CDR3 covers 15 residues. V was cut by 1 base and J by 0 bases, with 11 bases left in between. CDR1 is SGDLS and CDR2 is YYNGEE in the germline V gene. The CDR3 sequence: CASSVRGGSSYEQYF. DNA of the CDR3: TGTGCCAGCAGCGTAAGGGGCGGAAGCTCCTACGAGCAGTACTTC.

For the CDR3, the DNA is TGTGCCAGCAGCTTAGCGGGCAGGGCTTATGAAAAACTGTTTTTT. It specifies CASSLAGRAYEKLFF. V is TRBV7-2 and J is TRBJ1-4; the D gene is possibly TRBD1 (5 bases). V lost 0 bases and J 6 bases, leaving 11 bases between the germline ends. The CDR3 spans 15 residues. In germline, CDR1 is SGHTA, CDR2 FQGNSA.

This clone was counted a few times. The chain links TRBV3-1 (or the pseudogene TRBV3-2) to TRBJ2-5; 8 bases map to TRBD2. V was pared by 1 base and J by 5 bases, with 6 bases of the junction left unmatched. The CDR3 spans 15 residues. The germline V gene encodes CDR1 LGHDT and CDR2 YNNKEL (reference sequence). CDR3 amino acids: CASSQGVSGTETQYF. The CDR3 bases are TGTGCCAGCAGCCAAGGTGTTAGCGGGACTGAGACCCAGTACTTC.

The chain recombines TRBV27 with TRBJ2-7; D possibly corresponds to TRBD1 (5 bases). The germline V and J ends were trimmed by 0 bases and 3 bases, with 9 bases remaining between them. This CDR3 is built from 14 residues. The germline V gene encodes CDR1 MNHEY and CDR2 SMNVEV (reference sequence). The DNA of the CDR3 is TGTGCCAGCAGTTTATCCTCAGGGTACTACGAGCAGTACTTC. As protein: CASSLSSGYYEQYF.

The chain carries TRBV4-2 and TRBJ2-7; perhaps TRBD2 as D (5 bases). The ends were cut back, 3 bases at V and 7 bases at J, with 13 bases in the middle. This CDR3 has 13 amino acids. The V gene's germline CDR1 is LGHNA and CDR2 YNFKEQ. The CDR3 DNA follows: TGTGCCAGCAGCCATGATCTAGCTGGGGAGCAGTACTTC. This gives the protein CASSHDLAGEQYF.

This sequence joins TRBV6-5 and TRBJ1-6; D ambiguous. There are 14 residues in the CDR3. With 8 bases removed from V and 0 bases from J, the gap between germline ends came to 8 bases. Germline CDR1 MNHEY, CDR2 SVGAGI. DNA for the CDR3: TGTGCCAGCCGCAAGAGCTCCTATAATTCACCCCTCCACTTT. It specifies CASRKSSYNSPLHF.